This T cell receptor beta chain was identified in a study of blood T cell repertoires in COVID-19. Participant-given clinical history determined each cohort assignment. The CDR3 has 13 amino acids. Trimming removed 7 bases from V and 0 bases from J, with 9 bases in between. The germline V gene has CDR1 KGHSH and CDR2 LQKENI. Original processing notes: Reference gene primer amplification yielded estimated nucleated cell counts. Data came from immunoSEQ multiplex PCR; TCRdb stores just in-frame clones and leaves some out. V and J calls and clone size are those listed in that table; D and trimming were worked out from the DNA. Counted here are 330,000 or so clones, approximately 89% occurring once; the ten biggest clones make up around 2%.

The TCR comes from a middle-aged man in a cohort exposed to, infected with or recovered from COVID-19 (not recorded which). This chain uses TRBV18 with TRBJ1-1; D gene ambiguous. Sequencing was done on a sample of PBMCs or T cells enriched from blood (not recorded which). Here the CDR3 reads CASYPTLNTEAFF. DNA for the CDR3: TGTGCCAGCTATCCGACTTTGAACACTGAAGCTTTCTTT.